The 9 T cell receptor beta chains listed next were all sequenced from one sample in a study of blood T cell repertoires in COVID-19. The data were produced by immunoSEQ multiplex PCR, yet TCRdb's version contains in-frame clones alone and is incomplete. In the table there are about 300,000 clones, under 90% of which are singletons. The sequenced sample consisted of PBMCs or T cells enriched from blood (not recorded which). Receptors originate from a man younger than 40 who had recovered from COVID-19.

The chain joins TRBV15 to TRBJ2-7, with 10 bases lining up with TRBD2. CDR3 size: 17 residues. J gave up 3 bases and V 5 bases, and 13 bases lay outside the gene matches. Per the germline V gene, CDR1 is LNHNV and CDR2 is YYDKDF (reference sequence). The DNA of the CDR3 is TGTGCCACCAGCCCTGGACTAGCGGAGCTGCTCAACTACGAGCAGTACTTC. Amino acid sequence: CATSPGLAELLNYEQYF.

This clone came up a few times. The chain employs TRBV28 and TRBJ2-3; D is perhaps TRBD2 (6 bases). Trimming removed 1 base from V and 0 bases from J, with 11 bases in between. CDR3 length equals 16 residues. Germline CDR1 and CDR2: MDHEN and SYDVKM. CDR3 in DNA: TGTGCCAGCAGTTTATTCTCCCGGGGGAGCACAGATACGCAGTATTTT. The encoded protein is CASSLFSRGSTDTQYF.

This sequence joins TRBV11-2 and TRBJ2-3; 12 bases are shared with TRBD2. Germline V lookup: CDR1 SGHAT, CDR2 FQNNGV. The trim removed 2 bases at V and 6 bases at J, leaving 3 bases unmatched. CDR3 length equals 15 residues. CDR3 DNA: TGTGCCAGCAGCTTATCTAGCGGGGGGGGTGATACGCAGTATTTT. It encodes CASSLSSGGGDTQYF. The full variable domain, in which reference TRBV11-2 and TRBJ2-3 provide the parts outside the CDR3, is EAGVAQSPRYKIIEKRQSVAFWCNPISGHATLYWYQQILGQGPKLLIQFQNNGVVDDSQLPKDRFSAERLKGVDSTLKIQPAKLEDSAVYLCASSLSSGGGDTQYFGPGTRLTVL.

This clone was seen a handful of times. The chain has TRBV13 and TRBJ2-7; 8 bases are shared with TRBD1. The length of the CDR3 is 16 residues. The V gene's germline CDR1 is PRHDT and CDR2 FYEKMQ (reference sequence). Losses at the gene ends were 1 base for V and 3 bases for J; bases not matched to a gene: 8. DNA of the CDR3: TGTGCCAGCAGCTTAGACTCCGGGACAGGAGGCTACGAGCAGTACTTC. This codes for CASSLDSGTGGYEQYF.

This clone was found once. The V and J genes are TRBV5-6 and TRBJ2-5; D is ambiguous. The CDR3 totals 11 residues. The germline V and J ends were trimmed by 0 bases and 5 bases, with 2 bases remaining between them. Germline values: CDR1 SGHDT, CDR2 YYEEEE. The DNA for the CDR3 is TGTGCCAGCAGCTTGGCGGAGACCCAGTACTTC. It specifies CASSLAETQYF.

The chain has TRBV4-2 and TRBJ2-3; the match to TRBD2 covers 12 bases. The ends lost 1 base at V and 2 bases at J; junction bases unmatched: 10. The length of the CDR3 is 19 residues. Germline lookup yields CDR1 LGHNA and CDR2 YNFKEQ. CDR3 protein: CASSQVGASGGVFTDTQYF. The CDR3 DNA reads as TGTGCCAGCAGCCAAGTCGGGGCTAGCGGGGGGGTTTTCACAGATACGCAGTATTTT.

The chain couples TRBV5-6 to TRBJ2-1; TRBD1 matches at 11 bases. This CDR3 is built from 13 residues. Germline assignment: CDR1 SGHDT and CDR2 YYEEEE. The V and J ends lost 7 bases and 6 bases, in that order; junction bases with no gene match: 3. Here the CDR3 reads CASLDRGLNEQFF. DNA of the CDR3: TGTGCCAGCCTGGACAGGGGGCTCAATGAGCAGTTCTTC.

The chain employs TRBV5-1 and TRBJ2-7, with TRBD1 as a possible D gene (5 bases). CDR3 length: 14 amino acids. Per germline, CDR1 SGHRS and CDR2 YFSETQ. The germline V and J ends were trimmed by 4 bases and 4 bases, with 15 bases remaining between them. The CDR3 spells CASSGQGGKYEQYF. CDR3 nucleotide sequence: TGCGCCAGCAGCGGTCAGGGTGGGAAATACGAGCAGTACTTC. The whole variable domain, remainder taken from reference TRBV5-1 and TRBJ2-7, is KAGVTQTPRYLIKTRGQQVTLSCSPISGHRSVSWYQQTPGQGLQFLFEYFSETQRNKGNFPGRFSGRQFSNSRSEMNVSTLELGDSALYLCASSGQGGKYEQYFGPGTRLTVT.

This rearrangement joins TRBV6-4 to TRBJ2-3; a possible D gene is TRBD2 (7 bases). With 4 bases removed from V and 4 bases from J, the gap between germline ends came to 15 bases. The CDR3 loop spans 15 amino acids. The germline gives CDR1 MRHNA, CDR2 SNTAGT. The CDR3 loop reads CASSVSSGGPDTQYF. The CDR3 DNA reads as TGTGCCAGCAGTGTAAGTTCCGGGGGGCCAGATACGCAGTATTTT.